The present T cell receptor (beta chain) was sequenced within a study of blood T cells in healthy people across ages (dated by TCRdb to between 2014 and 2017). In the study overall: In model experiments, template switching captured about one uniquely barcoded TCR beta cDNA molecule for every two T cells. To track age-related changes in TCR beta repertoire diversity, the study relied on deep sequencing normalized with unique cDNA molecular identifiers. Donors were grouped into four age groups: young (average about 15 years), middle-aged (over 35), aged (around 60) and long-lived (approximately 75). To avoid experimental bias, donors of different ages were spread randomly across the sequencing lanes. The study analyzed two additional independent replicas of 1 million unique cDNA reads from the same blood draw for two donors, one aged 18 to 30 and one aged 80 or older.

The donors were under 40 Caucasian individuals from Russia, aged about 6 to 95 years, who were systemically healthy. Around 9.9 milliliters of peripheral blood were collected from each donor into EDTA-treated Vacutainer tubes. PBMCs were isolated by Ficoll-Paque density-gradient centrifugation, with at least 6.5 million obtained per sample. Total RNA was extracted from PBMCs with Trizol reagent, with at least 6 micrograms obtained per sample. The percentages of naive CD45RAhigh/CD27high T cells were determined by flow cytometry on a PBMC aliquot from every donor. This clonotype was seen more than once but under ten times. What antigen it recognizes has not been identified. One base away there is no much larger clone; base qualities are not given. Here is what the overall study found, with its caveats: Observed TCR beta diversity per million T cells fell roughly linearly with age, and a significant reduction was already apparent by age roughly 40. Conclusive comparison of naive and antigen-experienced compartments was prevented by the profiling of bulk unsorted PBMCs. Donor CMV infection status was unknown, potentially confounding age-related changes in expanded clonotypes. The long-lived group showed more naive CD4+ T cells, fewer expanded clones and increased TCR diversity than the aged group, suggesting age selection. Total diversity estimates from one million sequenced T cells were considered lower bounds and underestimates. Observed TCR beta diversity correlated strongly with the percentage of naive T cells measured by flow cytometry.

The CDR3 starts with the cysteine, ends with the phenylalanine, and has 15 residues. Kept here is only the CDR3 DNA, which spans 45 bases and is read in frame from base 1. CDR1 is given as SGDLS and CDR2 as YYNGEE, both from the germline V gene. Trimming takes 1 base from V and 3 bases from J, and the germline ends sit 14 bases apart. Library preparation used 5' RACE. Sequencing instrument: Illumina HiSeq 2500. A second PCR of roughly 6 to 11 cycles was run with a J-beta primer mix and a sample-barcoded 5' primer. Each TCR beta cDNA molecule received a unique molecular identifier from a template-switch 5' adaptor carrying 12 random nucleotides. Each sample yielded at least 2.5 million CDR3-containing paired-end reads. All of the RNA was converted into first-strand cDNA using the Mint cDNA synthesis kit, with a TRBC-specific oligonucleotide serving as the primer. Following uracil-DNA glycosylase treatment, a first 18-cycle PCR with universal primers M1SS and BC2_uni_R was performed on all cDNA. On the study's bioinformatics: Each sample was normalized by randomly selecting 1 million high-quality reads, each carrying a distinct molecular identifier. Reads sharing molecular identifiers were discarded rather than binned into consensus sequences. MiTCR, with a Q25 quality threshold and the strictest error-elimination algorithm, was used for CDR3 identification, clonotype clustering and error correction. Lower-bound total TCR beta diversity was estimated with a nonparametric unseen species model using Euler transformation. TCRdb cleaned the public reads at Q25 with fastp, built clones with MiXCR and kept in-frame beta chains. Rows matching on CDR3 protein sequence are summarized as one entry with the most common DNA and genes. TCRdb assigned the V and J calls; the authors' analysis was not used. The sample table shows about 1.8 million distinct CDR3 sequences, and 40% to 55% are seen once. The ten most abundant clones make up 2.1% of the sample.

The chain joins TRBV9 to TRBJ2-7, with the D gene not confidently named. Specimen: blood. The sequence derives from a woman aged 40 to 50 in good health. The CDR3 sequence is CASSVSAGVSYEQYF. The nucleotide sequence is TGTGCCAGCAGCGTATCGGCCGGAGTCAGCTACGAGCAGTACTTC.